A selection of T cell receptor beta chains follows, all from one sample in a study of neurological immune-mediated disorders. TCRdb re-derived calls from the 5' RACE reads in MiXCR, one entry per CDR3 protein. The table includes 65,000 to 90,000 distinct CDR3 sequences, around 4.6% detected once. The sample taken for sequencing was PBMCs. Receptors originate from a woman under 40 with multiple sclerosis. CDR3s include the opening cysteine and the closing phenylalanine or tryptophan. The D gene is left open where the match is weak. For some rows the clone size is stated as once, few or many, or as a class when expanded; others skip it.

abundance: few; j_gene: TRBJ2-5; v_gene: TRBV5-1; d_gene: TRBD2; CDR3nt: TGCGCCAGCAGCACAAGCGGGGGGTGGCAAGAGACCCAGTACTTC; CDR3aa: CASSTSGGWQETQYF
abundance: many; j_gene: TRBJ1-1; v_gene: TRBV5-1; d_gene: -; CDR3nt: TGCGCCAGCGCCAACCCAACAGGGACTGAAGCTTTCTTT; CDR3aa: CASANPTGTEAFF
abundance: -; j_gene: TRBJ2-5; v_gene: TRBV3-1; d_gene: TRBD2; CDR3nt: TGTGCAAGCAGCCAAAGAGAAATAGCGGGAGGTGAGACCCAGTACTTC; CDR3aa: CASSQREIAGGETQYF
abundance: many; j_gene: TRBJ2-7; v_gene: TRBV19; d_gene: TRBD2; CDR3nt: TGTGCCAGTTCCAACGCCGGGAGGGCCCTCTACGAGCAGTACTTC; CDR3aa: CASSNAGRALYEQYF
abundance: many; j_gene: TRBJ1-5; v_gene: TRBV20-1; d_gene: -; CDR3nt: TGCAGTGCTAGGGATAGTCGCGCAAATCAGCCCCAGCATTTT; CDR3aa: CSARDSRANQPQHF
abundance: many; j_gene: TRBJ2-2; v_gene: TRBV20-1; d_gene: -; CDR3nt: TGCAGTGCTAGAGGCCCGGCTCGAGGTGTCGGGGAGCTGTTTTTT; CDR3aa: CSARGPARGVGELFF
abundance: -; j_gene: TRBJ1-6; v_gene: TRBV9; d_gene: -; CDR3nt: TGTGCCAGCAGCGCCCAGGTCGGGAATTCAACCCTCAACTTT; CDR3aa: CASSAQVGNSTLNF
abundance: many; j_gene: TRBJ2-7; v_gene: TRBV15; d_gene: -; CDR3nt: TGTGCCACCAGCAGAGCCGTCGGGGGGCTTGGCGAGCAGTACTTC; CDR3aa: CATSRAVGGLGEQYF
abundance: many; j_gene: TRBJ1-6; v_gene: TRBV20-1; d_gene: -; CDR3nt: TGCAGTGCTAGGGGAGGGGGACTAGGAGGTTCACCCCTCCACTTT; CDR3aa: CSARGGGLGGSPLHF
abundance: many; j_gene: TRBJ2-5; v_gene: TRBV20-1; d_gene: TRBD1; CDR3nt: TGCAGTGCAGCCCCCCCGGGACAGGGACAGGAGACCCAGTACTTC; CDR3aa: CSAAPPGQGQETQYF
abundance: many; j_gene: TRBJ2-3; v_gene: TRBV20-1; d_gene: TRBD2; CDR3nt: TGCAGTCCTACCTTAGCGGGACGGACAGATACGCAGTATTTT; CDR3aa: CSPTLAGRTDTQYF
abundance: many; j_gene: TRBJ1-2; v_gene: TRBV20-1; d_gene: -; CDR3nt: TGCAGTGCTAGAGATGAGGCAGGGGACTATGGCTACACCTTC; CDR3aa: CSARDEAGDYGYTF
abundance: many; j_gene: TRBJ2-3; v_gene: TRBV20-1; d_gene: TRBD2; CDR3nt: TGCAGTGCTAGAGGCCGTAGCGGGAGTAAGACAGATACGCAGTATTTT; CDR3aa: CSARGRSGSKTDTQYF
abundance: many; j_gene: TRBJ2-5; v_gene: TRBV24-1; d_gene: -; CDR3nt: TGTGCCACCAGTGATTCCGCCCGGACGGACCAAGAGACCCAGTACTTC; CDR3aa: CATSDSARTDQETQYF
abundance: many; j_gene: TRBJ2-5; v_gene: TRBV4-1; d_gene: -; CDR3nt: TGCGCCAGCAGCCAAGCCTCCCCCCAAGAGACCCAGTACTTC; CDR3aa: CASSQASPQETQYF
abundance: many; j_gene: TRBJ2-1; v_gene: TRBV24-1; d_gene: TRBD2; CDR3nt: TGTGCCACCAGTGAGGGACTAGCGGGAGTGAATGAGCAGTTCTTC; CDR3aa: CATSEGLAGVNEQFF
abundance: many; j_gene: TRBJ1-3; v_gene: TRBV12-3/TRBV12-4; d_gene: -; CDR3nt: TGTGCCAGCAGTTTAGCGTCAGGTATCTCTGGAAACACCATATATTTT; CDR3aa: CASSLASGISGNTIYF
abundance: many; j_gene: TRBJ2-7; v_gene: TRBV20-1; d_gene: -; CDR3nt: TGCAGTGCTAGTGGGAAAGGGAGCCGGGGCCGCGAGCAGTACTTC; CDR3aa: CSASGKGSRGREQYF
abundance: few; j_gene: TRBJ2-3; v_gene: TRBV20-1; d_gene: -; CDR3nt: TGCAGCGCTGAAGGGGGGTTAATCACAGATACGCAGTATTTT; CDR3aa: CSAEGGLITDTQYF
abundance: many; j_gene: TRBJ2-7; v_gene: TRBV20-1; d_gene: TRBD1; CDR3nt: TGCAGTGCTAGAGATTGGGACAGGAACTCCTACGAGCAGTACTTC; CDR3aa: CSARDWDRNSYEQYF
abundance: many; j_gene: TRBJ2-5; v_gene: TRBV12-3/TRBV12-4; d_gene: -; CDR3nt: TGTGCCAGCACCCCAACGGGACAATCGGAGACCCAGTACTTC; CDR3aa: CASTPTGQSETQYF
abundance: many; j_gene: TRBJ1-3; v_gene: TRBV20-1; d_gene: -; CDR3nt: TGCAGTGCTAGCGGCGCGCAGGGGACTGGAAACACCATATATTTT; CDR3aa: CSASGAQGTGNTIYF
abundance: -; j_gene: TRBJ2-3; v_gene: TRBV7-2; d_gene: -; CDR3nt: TGTGCCAGCAGCCAAAACTACCTAAGCACAGATACGCAGTATTTT; CDR3aa: CASSQNYLSTDTQYF
abundance: many; j_gene: TRBJ2-5; v_gene: TRBV28; d_gene: -; CDR3nt: TGTGCCAGCAGTTTACCCTTCGAGACCCAGTACTTC; CDR3aa: CASSLPFETQYF
abundance: few; j_gene: TRBJ2-4; v_gene: TRBV28; d_gene: -; CDR3nt: TGTGCCAGCAGTACTCCGGAGGTGGGCAACTCCAAAAACATTCAGTACTTC; CDR3aa: CASSTPEVGNSKNIQYF
abundance: many; j_gene: TRBJ2-5; v_gene: TRBV5-1; d_gene: -; CDR3nt: TGCGCCAGCAGCTTGGTGTGGGAAGGACAAGAGACCCAGTACTTC; CDR3aa: CASSLVWEGQETQYF
abundance: many; j_gene: TRBJ1-1; v_gene: TRBV12-3/TRBV12-4; d_gene: -; CDR3nt: TGTGCCAGCAGTTTTATGGGGGCTGGCACTGAAGCTTTCTTT; CDR3aa: CASSFMGAGTEAFF
abundance: many; j_gene: TRBJ2-1; v_gene: TRBV3-1; d_gene: TRBD2; CDR3nt: TGTGCCAGCAGTCTTCTGGGACTAGGAAAGAATGAGCAGTTCTTC; CDR3aa: CASSLLGLGKNEQFF
abundance: many; j_gene: TRBJ2-1; v_gene: TRBV20-1; d_gene: TRBD1; CDR3nt: TGCAGTGCCAGGGACAGGTTATACAATGAGCAGTTCTTC; CDR3aa: CSARDRLYNEQFF
abundance: -; j_gene: TRBJ1-2; v_gene: TRBV6-6; d_gene: -; CDR3nt: TGTGCCAGCAGTTCAGGACAGTCCAACTATGGCTACACCTTC; CDR3aa: CASSSGQSNYGYTF
abundance: -; j_gene: TRBJ2-7; v_gene: TRBV10-3; d_gene: TRBD2; CDR3nt: TGTGCCATCAGCCGGGAGGGGGACGGAGTTTACGAGCAGTACTTC; CDR3aa: CAISREGDGVYEQYF
abundance: -; j_gene: TRBJ2-3; v_gene: TRBV12-3/TRBV12-4; d_gene: TRBD1; CDR3nt: TGTGCCAGCAGTCGACAGGGAGAAACAGATACGCAGTATTTT; CDR3aa: CASSRQGETDTQYF
abundance: -; j_gene: TRBJ2-3; v_gene: TRBV10-3; d_gene: TRBD2; CDR3nt: TGTGCCATCAGTGAGGGAGCGGGAGGGGCAGATACGCAGTATTTT; CDR3aa: CAISEGAGGADTQYF
abundance: many; j_gene: TRBJ1-6; v_gene: TRBV12-3/TRBV12-4; d_gene: TRBD1; CDR3nt: TGTGCCAGCAGTGGGGACAGCTATAATTCACCCCTCCACTTT; CDR3aa: CASSGDSYNSPLHF
abundance: -; j_gene: TRBJ1-6; v_gene: TRBV12-3/TRBV12-4; d_gene: TRBD1; CDR3nt: TGTGCCACCACACGAGGACAGGGGATCGACCGATCACCCCTCCACTTT; CDR3aa: CATTRGQGIDRSPLHF
abundance: -; j_gene: TRBJ2-3; v_gene: TRBV7-3; d_gene: TRBD2; CDR3nt: TGTGACAGCAGCCCGGGGGGAATTAGCACAGATACGCAGTATTTT; CDR3aa: CDSSPGGISTDTQYF
abundance: many; j_gene: TRBJ2-1; v_gene: TRBV10-2; d_gene: TRBD2; CDR3nt: TGCGCCAGCAGTGAAGTATTGGGACTAGCTACGAATGAGCAGTTCTTC; CDR3aa: CASSEVLGLATNEQFF
abundance: -; j_gene: TRBJ2-1; v_gene: TRBV28; d_gene: TRBD2; CDR3nt: TGTGCCAGCAGTTTGGGGGGCAGGGCGGGGGGAGAGCAGTTCTTC; CDR3aa: CASSLGGRAGGEQFF
abundance: many; j_gene: TRBJ2-1; v_gene: TRBV7-8; d_gene: -; CDR3nt: TGTGCCAGCAGCTCAAACAGTCTACAGGAGTTCTTC; CDR3aa: CASSSNSLQEFF
abundance: -; j_gene: TRBJ2-3; v_gene: TRBV7-2; d_gene: -; CDR3nt: TGTGCCAGCAGCTCCTTGGGGAGGAGCACAGATACGCAGTATTTT; CDR3aa: CASSSLGRSTDTQYF
abundance: many; j_gene: TRBJ2-7; v_gene: TRBV10-3; d_gene: TRBD1; CDR3nt: TGTGCCATCAGTGAGAAAGTCCTGGGACAGGGGGCTGTGGAGCAGTACTTC; CDR3aa: CAISEKVLGQGAVEQYF
abundance: -; j_gene: TRBJ2-5; v_gene: TRBV5-1; d_gene: -; CDR3nt: TGCGCCAGCAGCTTTTACGGCGGAGTCCAAGAGACCCAGTACTTC; CDR3aa: CASSFYGGVQETQYF
abundance: -; j_gene: TRBJ1-1; v_gene: TRBV20-1; d_gene: TRBD1; CDR3nt: TGCAGTGCTAGTGCCGGGACAGCTATTTCTTTCTTT; CDR3aa: CSASAGTAISFF
abundance: few; j_gene: TRBJ2-1; v_gene: TRBV10-3; d_gene: TRBD1; CDR3nt: TGTGCCATCACTACGGACAGGAGTTACAATGAGCAGTTCTTC; CDR3aa: CAITTDRSYNEQFF